Sequencing of this TCR beta chain was carried out in a study of neoadjuvant nivolumab and ipilimumab in lung cancer. Across the whole study: Nivolumab 3 mg/kg was given days 1, 15 and 29, plus ipilimumab 1 mg/kg day 1 in combination.

Assay: immunoSEQ multiplex PCR; the TCRdb copy retains only in-frame clones and omits some. The sample shows some 25,000 clones, roughly 76% of them seen only once. Germline CDR1 reads SGHVS; CDR2 reads FQNEAQ. Trimming took 2 bases from V and 3 from J, leaving 11 bases between them. This CDR3 is 15 amino acids long. General study results and limits: Only two of four nivolumab-treated tumors gained richness and clonality by surgery. Higher pretherapy blood TCR richness went with higher resected-tumor richness.

As for this clone: The target antigen is unknown.

This chain connects TRBV7-8 to TRBJ2-1; D is unresolved. The sequence was obtained from an adult with non-small cell lung cancer. The starting material was tumor tissue, obtained after neoadjuvant nivolumab, alone or with ipilimumab, at or shortly before surgery. The CDR3 loop is CASSLQPRNYNEQFF. CDR3 DNA: TGTGCCAGCAGCTTACAACCGAGGAACTACAATGAGCAGTTCTTC.